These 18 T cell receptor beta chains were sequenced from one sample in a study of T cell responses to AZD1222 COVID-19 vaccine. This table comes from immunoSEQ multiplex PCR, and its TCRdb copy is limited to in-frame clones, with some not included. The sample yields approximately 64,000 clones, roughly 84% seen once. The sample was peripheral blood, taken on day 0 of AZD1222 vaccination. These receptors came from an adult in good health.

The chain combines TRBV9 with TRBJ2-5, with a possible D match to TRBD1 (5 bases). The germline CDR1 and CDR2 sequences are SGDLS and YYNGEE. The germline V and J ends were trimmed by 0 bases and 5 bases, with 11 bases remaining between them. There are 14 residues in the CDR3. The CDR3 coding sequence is TGTGCCAGCAGCGTAGATCAGGGCGGCGAGACCCAGTACTTC. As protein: CASSVDQGGETQYF.

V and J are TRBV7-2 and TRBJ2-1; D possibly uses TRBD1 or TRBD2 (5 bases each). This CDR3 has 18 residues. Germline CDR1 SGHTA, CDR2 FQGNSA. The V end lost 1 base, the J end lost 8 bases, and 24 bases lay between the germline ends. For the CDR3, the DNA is TGTGCCAGCAGCTTAGAGTGGGAGAGGGTGTGGCAGGGTGATGAGCAGTTCTTC. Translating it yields CASSLEWERVWQGDEQFF.

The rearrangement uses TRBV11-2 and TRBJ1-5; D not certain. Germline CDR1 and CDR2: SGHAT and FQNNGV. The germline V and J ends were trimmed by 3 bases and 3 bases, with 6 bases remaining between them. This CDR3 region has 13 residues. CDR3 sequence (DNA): TGTGCCAGCAGCTTTACGGACAATCAGCCCCAGCATTTT. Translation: CASSFTDNQPQHF.

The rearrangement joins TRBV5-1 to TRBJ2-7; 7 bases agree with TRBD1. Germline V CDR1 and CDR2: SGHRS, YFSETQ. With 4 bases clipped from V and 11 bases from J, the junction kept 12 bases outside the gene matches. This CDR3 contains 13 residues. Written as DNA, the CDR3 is TGCGCCAGCAGCACCGGGACAGATGACGCGGAGTACTTC. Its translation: CASSTGTDDAEYF.

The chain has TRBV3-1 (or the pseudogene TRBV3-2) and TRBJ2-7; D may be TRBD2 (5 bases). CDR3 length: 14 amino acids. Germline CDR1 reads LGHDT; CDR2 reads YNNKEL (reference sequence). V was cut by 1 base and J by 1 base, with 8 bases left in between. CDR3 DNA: TGTGCCAGCAGCCAAGCGGGGTATTCCTACGAGCAGTACTTC. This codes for CASSQAGYSYEQYF.

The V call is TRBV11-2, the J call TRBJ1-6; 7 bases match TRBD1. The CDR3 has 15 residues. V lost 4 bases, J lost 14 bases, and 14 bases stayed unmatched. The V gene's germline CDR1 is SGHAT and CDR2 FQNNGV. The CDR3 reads CASSSPGQPFRSLHF. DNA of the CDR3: TGTGCCAGCAGCTCACCGGGACAGCCCTTTAGGTCCCTCCACTTT.

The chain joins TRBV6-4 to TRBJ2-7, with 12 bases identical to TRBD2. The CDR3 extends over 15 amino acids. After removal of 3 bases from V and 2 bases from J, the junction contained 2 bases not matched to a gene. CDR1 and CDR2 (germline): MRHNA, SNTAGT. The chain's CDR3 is CASSESSGGAYEQYF. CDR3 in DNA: TGTGCCAGCAGTGAGTCTAGCGGGGGGGCCTACGAGCAGTACTTC.

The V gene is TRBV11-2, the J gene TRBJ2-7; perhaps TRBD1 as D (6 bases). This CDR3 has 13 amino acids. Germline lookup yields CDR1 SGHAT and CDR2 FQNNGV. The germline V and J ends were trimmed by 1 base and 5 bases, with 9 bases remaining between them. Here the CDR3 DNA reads TGTGCCAGCAGCTTAGGGGGGCCAAACGAGCAGTACTTC. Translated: CASSLGGPNEQYF.

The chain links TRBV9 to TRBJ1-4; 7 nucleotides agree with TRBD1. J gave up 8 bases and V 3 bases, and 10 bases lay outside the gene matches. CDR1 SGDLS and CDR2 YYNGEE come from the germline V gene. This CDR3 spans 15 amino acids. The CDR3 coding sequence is TGTGCCAGCAGCGCCACCGGGACAGCTTGGGAAAAACTGTTTTTT. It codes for CASSATGTAWEKLFF.

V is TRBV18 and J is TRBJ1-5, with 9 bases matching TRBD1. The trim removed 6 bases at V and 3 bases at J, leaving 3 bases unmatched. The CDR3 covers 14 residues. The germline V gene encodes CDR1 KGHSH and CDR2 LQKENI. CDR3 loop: CASSTGGHNQPQHF. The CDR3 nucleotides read TGTGCCAGCTCGACAGGGGGTCACAATCAGCCCCAGCATTTT.

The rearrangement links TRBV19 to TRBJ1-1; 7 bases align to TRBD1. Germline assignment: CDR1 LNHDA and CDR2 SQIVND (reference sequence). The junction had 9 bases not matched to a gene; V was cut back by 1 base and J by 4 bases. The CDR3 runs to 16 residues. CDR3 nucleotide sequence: TGTGCCAGTAGTATAGCCAACAGGGGCATAATCACTGAAGCTTTCTTT. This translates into CASSIANRGIITEAFF.

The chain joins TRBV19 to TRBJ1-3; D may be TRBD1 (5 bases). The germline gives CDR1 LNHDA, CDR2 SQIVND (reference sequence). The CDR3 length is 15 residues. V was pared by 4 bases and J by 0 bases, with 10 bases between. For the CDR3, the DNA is TGTGCCAGTAGTACGTACAGGATCTCTGGAAACACCATATATTTT. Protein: CASSTYRISGNTIYF.

Here the CDR3 DNA reads TGTGCCAGTAGTATAGAGGGGGCGAACACTGAAGCTTTCTTT. Translated: CASSIEGANTEAFF. The V call is TRBV19, the J call TRBJ1-1; tentative D call: TRBD1 (6 bases). Germline CDR1 and CDR2: LNHDA and SQIVND (reference sequence). This CDR3 has 14 amino acids. V shed 0 bases and J shed 1 base, with 6 bases lying between them.

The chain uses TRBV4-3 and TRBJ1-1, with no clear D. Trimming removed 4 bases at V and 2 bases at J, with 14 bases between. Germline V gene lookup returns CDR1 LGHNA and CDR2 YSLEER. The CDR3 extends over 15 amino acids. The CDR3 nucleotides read TGCGCCAGCAGCCGCACCTGGACCGCAAACACTGAAGCTTTCTTT. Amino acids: CASSRTWTANTEAFF.

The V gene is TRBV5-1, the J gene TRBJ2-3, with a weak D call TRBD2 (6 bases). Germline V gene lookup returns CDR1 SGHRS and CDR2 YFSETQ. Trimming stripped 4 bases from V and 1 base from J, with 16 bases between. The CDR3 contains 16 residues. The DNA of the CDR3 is TGCGCCAGCAGCACCTTTTCGGGCGGGGGCACAGATACGCAGTATTTT. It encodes CASSTFSGGGTDTQYF. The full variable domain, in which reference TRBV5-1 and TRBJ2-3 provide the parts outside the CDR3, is KAGVTQTPRYLIKTRGQQVTLSCSPISGHRSVSWYQQTPGQGLQFLFEYFSETQRNKGNFPGRFSGRQFSNSRSEMNVSTLELGDSALYLCASSTFSGGGTDTQYFGPGTRLTVL.

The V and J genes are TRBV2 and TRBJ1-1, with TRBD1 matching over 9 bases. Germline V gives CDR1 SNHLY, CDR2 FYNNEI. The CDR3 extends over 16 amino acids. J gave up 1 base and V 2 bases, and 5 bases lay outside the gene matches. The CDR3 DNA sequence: TGTGCCAGCAGTGAAACAGGGGGCCTAGGGAACACTGAAGCTTTCTTT. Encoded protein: CASSETGGLGNTEAFF.

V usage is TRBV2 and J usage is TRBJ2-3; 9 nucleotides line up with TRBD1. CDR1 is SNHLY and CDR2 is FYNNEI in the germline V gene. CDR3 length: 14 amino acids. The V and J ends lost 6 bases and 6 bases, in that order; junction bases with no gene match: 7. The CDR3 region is CASSGGQGMDTQYF. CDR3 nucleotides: TGTGCCAGCAGCGGTGGACAGGGGATGGATACGCAGTATTTT.

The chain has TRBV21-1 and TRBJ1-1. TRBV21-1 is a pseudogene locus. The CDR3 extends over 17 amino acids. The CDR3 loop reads CASSKLRASPWNTEAFF. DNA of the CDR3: TGTGCCAGCAGCAAATTAAGGGCCTCACCGTGGAACACTGAAGCTTTCTTT.